This T cell receptor beta chain was sequenced during a study of cytomegalovirus exposure and HLA in healthy donors. The PCR employed 60 Vbeta primers together with 13 Jbeta primers. Profiled with immunoSEQ multiplex PCR; TCRdb holds only in-frame clones, not every one. There are 55,000 to 65,000 clones in the sample; roughly 87% occur only once, and about 10% lies in the top ten. This clonotype was obtained from a female donor in good health and CMV-seronegative. The specimen was PBMCs.

The CDR3 here is CASSLRPSGETQYF. The CDR3 region has the DNA TGTGCCAGCAGCTTGCGTCCTAGCGGGGAGACCCAGTACTTC. This rearrangement joins TRBV7-2 to TRBJ2-5; 8 bases are a match to TRBD2. The CDR3 consists of 14 residues. V lost 3 bases, J lost 5 bases, and 5 bases stayed unmatched. Germline CDR1 and CDR2: SGHTA and FQGNSA.